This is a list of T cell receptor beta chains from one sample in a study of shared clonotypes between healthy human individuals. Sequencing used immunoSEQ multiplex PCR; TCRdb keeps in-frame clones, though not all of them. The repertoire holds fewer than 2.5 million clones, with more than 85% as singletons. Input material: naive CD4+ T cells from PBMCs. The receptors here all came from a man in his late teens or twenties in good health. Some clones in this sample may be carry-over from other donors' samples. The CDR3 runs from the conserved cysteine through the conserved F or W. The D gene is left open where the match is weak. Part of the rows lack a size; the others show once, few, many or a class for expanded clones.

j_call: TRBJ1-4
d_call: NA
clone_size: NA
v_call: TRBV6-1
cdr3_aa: CASSEGGRGGKLFF
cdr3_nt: TGTGCCAGCAGTGAAGGGGGCAGGGGTGGAAAACTGTTTTTT

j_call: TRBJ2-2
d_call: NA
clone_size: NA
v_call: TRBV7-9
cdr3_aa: CASTQGGYSNTGELFF
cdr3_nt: TGTGCCAGCACCCAGGGGGGCTATTCGAACACCGGGGAGCTGTTTTTT

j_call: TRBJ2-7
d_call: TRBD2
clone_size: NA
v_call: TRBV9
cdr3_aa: CASSLGLAGVSEQYF
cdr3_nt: TGTGCCAGCAGCCTTGGGCTAGCGGGAGTCAGCGAGCAGTACTTC

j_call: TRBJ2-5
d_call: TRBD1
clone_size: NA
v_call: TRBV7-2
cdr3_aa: CASSLARTGGPTQYF
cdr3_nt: TGTGCCAGCAGCTTAGCCAGGACAGGGGGCCCGACCCAGTACTTC

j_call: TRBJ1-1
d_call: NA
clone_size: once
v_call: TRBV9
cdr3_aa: CASSVSGGTEAFF
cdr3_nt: TGTGCCAGCAGCGTATCCGGGGGCACTGAAGCTTTCTTT

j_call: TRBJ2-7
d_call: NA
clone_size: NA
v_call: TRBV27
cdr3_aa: CASSSDHRGTYEQYF
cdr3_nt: TGTGCCAGCAGTTCCGATCACCGGGGAACCTACGAGCAGTACTTC

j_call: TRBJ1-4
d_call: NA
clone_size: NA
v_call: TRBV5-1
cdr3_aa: CASSLAGLNEKLFF
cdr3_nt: TGCGCCAGCAGCTTGGCAGGGCTTAATGAAAAACTGTTTTTT

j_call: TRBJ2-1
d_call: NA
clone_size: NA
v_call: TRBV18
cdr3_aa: CASSSTIGNEQFF
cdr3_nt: TGTGCCAGCTCATCAACAATTGGAAATGAGCAGTTCTTC

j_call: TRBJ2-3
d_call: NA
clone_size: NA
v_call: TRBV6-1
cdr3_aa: CASREDRRSTDTQYF
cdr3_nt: TGTGCCAGCAGAGAAGACAGGCGCAGCACAGATACGCAGTATTTT

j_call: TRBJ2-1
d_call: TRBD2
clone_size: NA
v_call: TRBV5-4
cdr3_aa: CASSRNGDRLAAYNEQFF
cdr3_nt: TGTGCCAGCAGCCGAAACGGCGACAGACTAGCGGCCTACAATGAGCAGTTCTTC

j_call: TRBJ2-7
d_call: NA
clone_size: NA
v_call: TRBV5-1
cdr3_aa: CASSLVSGKPYEQYF
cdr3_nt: TGCGCCAGCAGCCTGGTTTCGGGCAAACCCTACGAGCAGTACTTC

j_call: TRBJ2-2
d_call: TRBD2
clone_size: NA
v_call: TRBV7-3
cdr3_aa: CASRSRAGNHGELFF
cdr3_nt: TGTGCCAGCAGATCACGAGCGGGAAATCACGGGGAGCTGTTTTTT

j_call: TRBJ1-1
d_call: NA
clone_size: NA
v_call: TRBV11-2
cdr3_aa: CASSLVRGTEAFF
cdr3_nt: TGTGCCAGCAGCTTAGTGCGGGGGACTGAAGCTTTCTTT

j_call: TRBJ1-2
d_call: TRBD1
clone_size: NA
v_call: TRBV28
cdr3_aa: CASSRGQNLYGYTF
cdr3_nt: TGTGCCAGCAGTAGGGGACAGAACCTCTATGGCTACACCTTC

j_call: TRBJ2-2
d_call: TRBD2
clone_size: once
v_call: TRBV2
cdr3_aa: CARGTSGRALDTGELFF
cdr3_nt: TGTGCCAGGGGGACTAGCGGGAGGGCCCTCGACACCGGGGAGCTGTTTTTT

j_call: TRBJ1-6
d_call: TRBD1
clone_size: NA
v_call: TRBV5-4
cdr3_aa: CASSLAAGGAGSPLHF
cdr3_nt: TGTGCCAGCAGCTTGGCTGCAGGGGGCGCGGGATCACCCCTCCACTTT

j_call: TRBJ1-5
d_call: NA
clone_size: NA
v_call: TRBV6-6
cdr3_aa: CASSYVGVKGNQPQHF
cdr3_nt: TGTGCCAGCAGTTACGTGGGGGTTAAGGGCAATCAGCCCCAGCATTTT

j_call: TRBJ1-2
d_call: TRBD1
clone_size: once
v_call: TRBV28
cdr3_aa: CASSSTGVVGYTF
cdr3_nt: TGTGCCAGCAGTTCAACAGGGGTCGTTGGCTACACCTTC

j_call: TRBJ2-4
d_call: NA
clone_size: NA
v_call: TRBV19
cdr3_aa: CASSHTGTAKNIQYF
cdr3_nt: TGTGCCAGTAGTCATACAGGGACAGCCAAAAACATTCAGTACTTC

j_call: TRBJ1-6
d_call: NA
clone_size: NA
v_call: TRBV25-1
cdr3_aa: CASSDHLQLLHF
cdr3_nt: TGTGCCAGCAGTGATCATCTTCAGCTCCTCCACTTT

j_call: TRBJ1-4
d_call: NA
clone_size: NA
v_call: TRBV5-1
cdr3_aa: CASSLQSNEKLFF
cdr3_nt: TGCGCCAGCAGCTTACAGTCTAATGAAAAACTGTTTTTT

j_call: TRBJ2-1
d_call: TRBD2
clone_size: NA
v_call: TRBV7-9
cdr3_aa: CASSQGLAGNEQFF
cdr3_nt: TGTGCCAGCAGCCAGGGACTAGCGGGGAATGAGCAGTTCTTC

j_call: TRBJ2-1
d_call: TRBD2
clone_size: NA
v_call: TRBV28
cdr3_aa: CASSLGTSGSYNEQFF
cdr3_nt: TGTGCCAGCAGTCTAGGGACTAGCGGCTCCTACAATGAGCAGTTCTTC

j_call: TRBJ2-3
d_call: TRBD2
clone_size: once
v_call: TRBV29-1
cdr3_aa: CSARTSGMDTQYF
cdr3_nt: TGCAGCGCCCGGACTAGCGGGATGGATACGCAGTATTTT

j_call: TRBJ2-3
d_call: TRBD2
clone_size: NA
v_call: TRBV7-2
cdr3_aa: CASSFVRTSGSDTQYF
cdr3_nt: TGTGCCAGCAGCTTCGTCCGGACTAGCGGATCAGATACGCAGTATTTT

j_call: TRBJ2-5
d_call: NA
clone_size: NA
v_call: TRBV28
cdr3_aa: CGSGRETQYF
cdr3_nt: TGTGGGTCAGGGAGGGAGACCCAGTACTTC

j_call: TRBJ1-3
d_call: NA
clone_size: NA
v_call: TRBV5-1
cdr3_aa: CASSPSGGRGNTIYF
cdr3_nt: TGCGCCAGCAGCCCCTCGGGGGGCAGGGGAAACACCATATATTTT

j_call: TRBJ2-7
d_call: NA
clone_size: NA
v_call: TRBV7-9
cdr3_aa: CASSLRTVAYEQYF
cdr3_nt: TGTGCCAGCAGCTTGCGGACAGTCGCCTACGAGCAGTACTTC

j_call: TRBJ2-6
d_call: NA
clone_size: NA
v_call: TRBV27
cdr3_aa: CASSLTGANVLTF
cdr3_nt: TGTGCCAGCAGTTTAACTGGGGCCAACGTCCTGACTTTC

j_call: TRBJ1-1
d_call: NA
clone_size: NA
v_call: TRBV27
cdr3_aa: CASSFGAGVNTEAFF
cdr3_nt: TGTGCCAGCAGTTTCGGGGCAGGGGTGAACACTGAAGCTTTCTTT

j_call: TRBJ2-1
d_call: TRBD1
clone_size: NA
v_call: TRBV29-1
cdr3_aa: CSAPGTGTYNEQFF
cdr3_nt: TGCAGCGCCCCCGGGACAGGGACCTACAATGAGCAGTTCTTC

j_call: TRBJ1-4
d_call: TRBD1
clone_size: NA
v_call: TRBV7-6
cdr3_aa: CASSLVLGQGIEKLFF
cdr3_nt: TGTGCCAGCAGCTTAGTGCTGGGACAGGGTATCGAAAAACTGTTTTTT

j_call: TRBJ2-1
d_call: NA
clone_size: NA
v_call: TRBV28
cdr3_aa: CASSLGPPVVYEQFF
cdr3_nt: TGTGCCAGCAGTTTGGGACCACCGGTAGTATATGAGCAGTTCTTC

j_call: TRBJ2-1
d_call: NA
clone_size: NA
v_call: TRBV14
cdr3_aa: CASSLPGASYNEQFF
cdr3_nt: TGTGCCAGCAGCCTTCCCGGGGCCTCCTACAATGAGCAGTTCTTC

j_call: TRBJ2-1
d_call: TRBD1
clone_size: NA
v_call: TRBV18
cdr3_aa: CASSPTGQGANEQFF
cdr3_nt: TGTGCCAGCTCACCCACAGGACAGGGGGCAAATGAGCAGTTCTTC

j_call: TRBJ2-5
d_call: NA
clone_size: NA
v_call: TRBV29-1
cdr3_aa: CSAGYGQETQYF
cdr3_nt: TGCAGCGCGGGTTACGGCCAAGAGACCCAGTACTTC

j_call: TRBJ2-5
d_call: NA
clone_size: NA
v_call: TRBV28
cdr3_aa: CASRQQSETQYF
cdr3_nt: TGTGCCAGCAGACAACAGTCAGAGACCCAGTACTTC

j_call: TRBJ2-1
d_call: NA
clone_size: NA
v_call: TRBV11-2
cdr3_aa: CASSLGGTAYNEQFF
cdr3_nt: TGTGCCAGCAGCTTAGGCGGGACAGCATACAATGAGCAGTTCTTC

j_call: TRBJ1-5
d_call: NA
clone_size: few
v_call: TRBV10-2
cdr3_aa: CASSESRGGNQPQHF
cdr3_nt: TGCGCCAGCAGTGAGTCACGAGGGGGCAATCAGCCCCAGCATTTT

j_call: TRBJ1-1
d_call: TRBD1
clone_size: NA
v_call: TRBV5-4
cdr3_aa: CASSPTGAPRGNTEAFF
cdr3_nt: TGTGCCAGCAGCCCGACAGGGGCCCCAAGGGGGAACACTGAAGCTTTCTTT

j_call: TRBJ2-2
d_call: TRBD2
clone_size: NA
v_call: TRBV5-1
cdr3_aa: CASRWREGNTGELFF
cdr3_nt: TGCGCCAGCAGGTGGCGGGAGGGCAACACCGGGGAGCTGTTTTTT

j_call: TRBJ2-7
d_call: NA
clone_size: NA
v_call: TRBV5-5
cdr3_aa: CASSLESRGPYEQYF
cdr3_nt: TGTGCCAGCAGCTTGGAATCCAGGGGTCCCTACGAGCAGTACTTC